Each of the 12 T cell receptor beta chains below was sequenced from the same sample in a study of T cells in Graves' hyperthyroidism and ophthalmopathy. There were TCR beta CDR3 regions amplified from RNA transcripts. A set of HTBI primers served as the primers for a first-round RT-PCR of the TCR CDR3. In TCRdb, the multiplex PCR reads were re-called with MiXCR into one record per CDR3 protein. The sample shows hundreds of thousands of distinct CDR3 sequences, about 38% of them seen only once. Sequencing used blood. The origin of the receptors is a man younger than 30 with Graves' hyperthyroidism.

Ten or more counts support this clonotype. One junction end disagrees with the germline gene, perhaps due to a read error. The rearrangement links TRBV7-7 to TRBJ2-5; D remains unclear. In germline, CDR1 is SSHAT, CDR2 FNYEAQ (reference sequence). There are 12 residues in the CDR3. CDR3 DNA sequence: TGTGCTAGCAGCCAAGGGTTGGAGACCCAGTACTTC. It is translated as CASSQGLETQYF.

This clonotype was recorded many times. The CDR3 loop is CSVGENTEAFF. CDR3 DNA sequence: TGCAGCGTTGGGGAGAACACTGAAGCTTTCTTT. The V and J genes are TRBV29-1 and TRBJ1-1; D is unclear. The V and J ends lost 4 bases and 1 base respectively, with 4 bases between them. Germline V gene data show CDR1 as SQVTM and CDR2 as ANQGSEA. The CDR3 contains 11 residues.

This clonotype was found many times. The CDR3 protein is CASSLAPGTSYGYTF. DNA of the CDR3: TGTGCCAGCAGCTTAGCCCCCGGGACAAGCTATGGCTACACCTTC. The chain employs TRBV7-9 and TRBJ1-2; a weak D match, TRBD1 (6 bases). V lost 0 bases and J lost 4, with 12 bases in between. Looked up from germline, CDR1 is SEHNR and CDR2 is FQNEAQ (reference sequence). This CDR3 comprises 15 residues.

This clonotype was counted many times. The chain joins TRBV7-9 to TRBJ1-6, with 10 bases aligning to TRBD1. With V trimmed by 3 bases and J by 8 bases, 1 base remained unmatched. This CDR3 has 14 residues. Germline values: CDR1 SEHNR, CDR2 FQNEAQ (reference sequence). CDR3 in amino acids: CASSLDRGDSPLHF. The CDR3, as DNA: TGTGCCAGCAGCTTGGACAGGGGGGATTCACCCCTCCACTTT. Complete variable domain (other parts from reference TRBV7-9 and TRBJ1-6): DTGVSQNPRHKITKRGQNVTFRCDPISEHNRLYWYRQTLGQGPEFLTYFQNEAQLEKSRLLSDRFSAERPKGSFSTLEIQRTEQGDSAMYLCASSLDRGDSPLHFGNGTRLTVT.

The rearrangement uses TRBV10-3 and TRBJ1-5; the D gene is possibly TRBD1 (5 bases). The length of the CDR3 is 16 residues. Germline V gene lookup returns CDR1 ENHRY and CDR2 SYGVKD. Deletions cut 6 bases from V and 0 bases from J, with 15 bases between. CDR3 sequence reads: CAIRAWGESSNQPQHF. In DNA form, the CDR3 reads TGTGCCATCAGAGCCTGGGGGGAGAGTAGCAATCAGCCCCAGCATTTT.

CDR3 in DNA: TGCGCCAGCAGCCAAGATCCCTCGACCAGCTCCTATAATTCACCCCTCCACTTT. Its protein product is CASSQDPSTSSYNSPLHF. This chain links TRBV4-1 with TRBJ1-6; D is ambiguous. Per the germline V gene, CDR1 is MGHRA and CDR2 is YSYEKL. V lost 0 bases to trimming and J lost 0 bases, with 12 bases between them. This CDR3 is 18 amino acids long.

This chain uses TRBV10-2 with TRBJ1-4; the D is unclear. V was shortened by 6 bases and J by 8 bases, with 10 bases between the two germline ends. In germline, CDR1 is WSHSY, CDR2 SAAADI. The CDR3 is 12 residues long. In DNA form, the CDR3 reads TGCGCCAGCAGAGATACGGGGGAAAAACTGTTTTTT. Its protein is CASRDTGEKLFF.

As to this clonotype: Just one base apart from a much larger clone, this may be a read error. V is TRBV6-5 and J is TRBJ2-7, with a weak D call TRBD1 (5 bases). The CDR3 length is 13 residues. Trimming took 6 bases from V and 2 from J, leaving 11 bases between them. The germline V gene encodes CDR1 MNHEY and CDR2 SVGAGI. As DNA, the CDR3 is TGTGCCAGCAGCTTAGGGGTGGCCTACGAGCAGTACTTC. Amino acids: CASSLGVAYEQYF.

There are many counts of this clonotype. This chain joins TRBV9 and TRBJ1-1, with D hard to call. Trimming pared 0 bases from V and 5 bases from J, leaving 14 bases between. Germline CDR1 and CDR2: SGDLS and YYNGEE. This CDR3 is 15 amino acids long. The CDR3 coding sequence is TGTGCCAGCAGCGTAGGAAACAGACGAGGGACTGAAGCTTTCTTT. This sequence encodes CASSVGNRRGTEAFF.

This clonotype occurred a few times. This chain joins TRBV7-2 and TRBJ2-5; TRBD1 might be the D (6 bases). Germline V lookup: CDR1 SGHTA, CDR2 FQGNSA. The V end was cut by 5 bases, the J end by 5 bases, with 15 bases between. CDR3 length: 14 amino acids. The CDR3 region has the DNA TGTGCCAGCAGCCTCCCCACAGGGATGGAGACCCAGTACTTC. Its protein is CASSLPTGMETQYF. Filled out from reference TRBV7-2 and TRBJ2-5, the complete variable domain reads GAGVSQSPSNKVTEKGKDVELRCDPISGHTALYWYRQSLGQGLEFLIYFQGNSAPDKSGLPSDRFSAERTGGSVSTLTIQRTQQEDSAVYLCASSLPTGMETQYFGPGTRLLVL.

This clonotype came up many times. The chain uses TRBV7-2 and TRBJ1-6; maybe TRBD1 (6 bases). Trimming took 7 bases from V and 7 from J, leaving 20 bases between them. CDR3 length: 16 residues. Per germline, CDR1 SGHTA and CDR2 FQGNSA. CDR3 loop: CASTLSRTALNSPLHF. Here the CDR3 DNA reads TGTGCCAGCACCCTCTCCCGGACAGCGTTGAATTCACCCCTCCACTTT.

This clonotype was counted once. The genes are TRBV15 and TRBJ1-2; TRBD1 matches 8 bases. V shed 3 bases, J shed 6 bases, and the junction held 3 bases outside the gene matches. The CDR3 has 13 residues. CDR1 LNHNV and CDR2 YYDKDF come from the germline V gene (reference sequence). In DNA form, the CDR3 reads TGTGCCACCAGCAGTAAACAGGGGGATGGCTACACCTTC. This sequence encodes CATSSKQGDGYTF.